This T cell receptor (beta chain) was identified in a study of blood T cell repertoires in COVID-19. Turning to the study itself: Specimens from acute and convalescent COVID-19 originated in the United States, Italy and Spain. PBMCs, B-cell-depleted T cells, or T cells provided the cDNA or gDNA that made up the material.

This CDR3 has 14 residues. Trimming left V 4 bases short and J 2 bases short, with 12 bases between. The V gene's germline CDR1 is SGHRS and CDR2 YFSETQ. Authors' analysis steps: Amplification of reference gene primers provided the estimated nucleated cell counts. The protocol was immunoSEQ multiplex PCR, while the TCRdb copy is restricted to in-frame clones and leaves out a portion. V and J calls and clone size are copied from that table; D and trimming were computed from the DNA. The table includes about 160,000 clones, approximately 86% detected once. The sequence derives from a woman aged 55-69 years who had recovered from COVID-19. Sequencing used peripheral blood. V and J are TRBV5-1 and TRBJ1-2; tentatively, D is TRBD1 (5 bases). The CDR3, as DNA: TGCGCCAGCAGCCCAAAGGGGCCGAACTATGGCTACACCTTC. Translating gives CASSPKGPNYGYTF.